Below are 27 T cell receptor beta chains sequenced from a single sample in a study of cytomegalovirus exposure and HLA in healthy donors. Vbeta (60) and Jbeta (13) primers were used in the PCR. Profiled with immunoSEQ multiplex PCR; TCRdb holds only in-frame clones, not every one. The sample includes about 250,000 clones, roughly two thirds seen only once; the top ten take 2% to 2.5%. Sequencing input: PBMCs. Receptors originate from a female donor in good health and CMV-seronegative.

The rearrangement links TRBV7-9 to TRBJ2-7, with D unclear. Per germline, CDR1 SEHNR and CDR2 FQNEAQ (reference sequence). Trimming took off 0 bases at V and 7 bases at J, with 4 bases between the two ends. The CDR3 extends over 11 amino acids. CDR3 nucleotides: TGTGCCAGCAGCTTAGCCGGGGAGCAGTACTTC. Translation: CASSLAGEQYF.

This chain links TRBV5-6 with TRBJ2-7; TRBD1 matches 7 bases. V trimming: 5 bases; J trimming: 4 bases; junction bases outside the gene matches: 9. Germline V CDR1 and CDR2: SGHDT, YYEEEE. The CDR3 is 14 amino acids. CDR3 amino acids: CASRLGTVFYEQYF. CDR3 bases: TGTGCCAGCAGGTTAGGGACAGTATTTTACGAGCAGTACTTC.

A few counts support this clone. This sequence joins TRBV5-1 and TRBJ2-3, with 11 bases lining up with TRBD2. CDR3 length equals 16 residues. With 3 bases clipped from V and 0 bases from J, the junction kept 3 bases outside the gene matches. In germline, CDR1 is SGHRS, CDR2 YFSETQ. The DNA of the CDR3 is TGCGCCAGCAGCTCCCGGACTAGCGGGAGCACAGATACGCAGTATTTT. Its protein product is CASSSRTSGSTDTQYF.

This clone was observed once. The CDR3 DNA sequence: TGTGCCAGTAGTATCCTTAGCGGGGATAGAAACATTCAGTACTTC. Its translation: CASSILSGDRNIQYF. The V gene is TRBV19, the J gene TRBJ2-4; TRBD2 matches 8 bases. Germline V gene data show CDR1 as LNHDA and CDR2 as SQIVND (reference sequence). This CDR3 comprises 15 residues. The V and J ends lost 3 bases and 6 bases, in that order; junction bases with no gene match: 7.

In DNA form, the CDR3 reads TGTGCCAGCAGTTTAGAGGGTCGGGGAGATACGCAGTATTTT. Amino acids: CASSLEGRGDTQYF. This chain connects TRBV27 to TRBJ2-3; possible D gene TRBD2, 5 bases. Trimming removed 2 bases from V and 5 bases from J, with 11 bases in between. Germline V gene data show CDR1 as MNHEY and CDR2 as SMNVEV (reference sequence). CDR3 length equals 14 residues.

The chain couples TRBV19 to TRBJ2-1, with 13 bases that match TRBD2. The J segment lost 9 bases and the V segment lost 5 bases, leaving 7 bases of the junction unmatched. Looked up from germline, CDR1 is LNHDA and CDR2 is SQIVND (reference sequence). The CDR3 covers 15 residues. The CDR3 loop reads CASSQLAGGPSEQFF. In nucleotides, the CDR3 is TGTGCCAGTAGTCAACTAGCGGGAGGGCCGAGTGAGCAGTTCTTC.

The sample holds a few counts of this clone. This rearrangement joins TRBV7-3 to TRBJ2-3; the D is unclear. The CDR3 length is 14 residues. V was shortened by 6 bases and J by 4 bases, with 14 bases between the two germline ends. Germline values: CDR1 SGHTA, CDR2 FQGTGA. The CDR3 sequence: CASRLRFGSDTQYF. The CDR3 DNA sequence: TGTGCCAGCAGACTTCGTTTCGGGTCAGATACGCAGTATTTT. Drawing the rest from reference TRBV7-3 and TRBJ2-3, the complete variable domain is GAGVSQTPSNKVTEKGKYVELRCDPISGHTALYWYRQSLGQGPEFLIYFQGTGAADDSGLPNDRFFAVRPEGSVSTLKIQRTERGDSAVYLCASRLRFGSDTQYFGPGTRLTVL.

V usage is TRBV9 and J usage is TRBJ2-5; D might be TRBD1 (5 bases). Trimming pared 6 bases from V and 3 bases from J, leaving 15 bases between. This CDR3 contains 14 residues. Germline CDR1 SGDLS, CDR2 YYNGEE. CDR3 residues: CASITWGGEETQYF. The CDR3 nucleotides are TGTGCCAGCATTACTTGGGGCGGCGAAGAGACCCAGTACTTC.

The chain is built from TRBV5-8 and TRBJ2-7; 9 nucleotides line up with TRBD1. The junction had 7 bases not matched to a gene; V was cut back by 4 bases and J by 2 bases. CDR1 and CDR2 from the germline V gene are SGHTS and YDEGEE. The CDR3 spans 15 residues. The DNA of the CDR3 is TGTGCCAGCAGCGAGCCGGGACAGGGACCCTACGAGCAGTACTTC. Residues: CASSEPGQGPYEQYF.

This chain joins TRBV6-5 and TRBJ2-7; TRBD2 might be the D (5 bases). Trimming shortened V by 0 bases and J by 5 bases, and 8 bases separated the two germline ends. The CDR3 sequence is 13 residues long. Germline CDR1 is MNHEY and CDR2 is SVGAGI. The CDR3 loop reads CASSYSTGNEQYF. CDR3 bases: TGTGCCAGCAGTTACTCGACCGGGAACGAGCAGTACTTC.

CDR3 coding DNA: TGTGCCAGCAGTAGCACGCGGGTGGCGAACACAGATACGCAGTATTTT. Translating it yields CASSSTRVANTDTQYF. The chain is built from TRBV2 and TRBJ2-3, with D tentatively TRBD2 (5 bases). This CDR3 is built from 16 residues. Germline V CDR1 and CDR2: SNHLY, FYNNEI. V shed 5 bases and J shed 2 bases, with 17 bases lying between them.

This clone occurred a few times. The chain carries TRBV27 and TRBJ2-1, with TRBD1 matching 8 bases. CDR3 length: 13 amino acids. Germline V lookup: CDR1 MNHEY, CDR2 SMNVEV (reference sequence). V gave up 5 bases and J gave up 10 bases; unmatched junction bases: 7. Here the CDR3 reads CASSVRTGNEQFF. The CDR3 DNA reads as TGTGCCAGCAGTGTAAGGACAGGGAACGAGCAGTTCTTC.

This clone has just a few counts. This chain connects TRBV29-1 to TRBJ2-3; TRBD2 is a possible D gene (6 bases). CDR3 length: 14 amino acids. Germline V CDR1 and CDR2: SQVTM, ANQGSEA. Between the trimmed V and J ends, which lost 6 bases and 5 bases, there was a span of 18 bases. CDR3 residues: CSVRDSLLGDTQYF. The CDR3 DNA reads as TGCAGCGTACGGGACTCTCTTCTAGGAGATACGCAGTATTTT.

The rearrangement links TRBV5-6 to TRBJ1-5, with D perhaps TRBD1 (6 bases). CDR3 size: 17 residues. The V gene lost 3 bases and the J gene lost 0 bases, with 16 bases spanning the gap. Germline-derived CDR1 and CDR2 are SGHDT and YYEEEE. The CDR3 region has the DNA TGTGCCAGCAGCTCGTGGGGCAGGGGTGATAGCAATCAGCCCCAGCATTTT. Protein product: CASSSWGRGDSNQPQHF. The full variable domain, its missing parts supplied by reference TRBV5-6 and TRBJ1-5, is DAGVTQSPTHLIKTRGQQVTLRCSPKSGHDTVSWYQQALGQGPQFIFQYYEEEERQRGNFPDRFSGHQFPNYSSELNVNALLLGDSALYLCASSSWGRGDSNQPQHFGDGTRLSIL.

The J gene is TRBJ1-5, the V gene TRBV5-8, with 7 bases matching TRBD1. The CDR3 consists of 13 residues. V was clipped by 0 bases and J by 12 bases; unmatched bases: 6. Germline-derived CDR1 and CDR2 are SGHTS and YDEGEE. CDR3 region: CASSLERQGNQHF. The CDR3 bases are TGTGCCAGCAGCTTGGAAAGACAGGGAAACCAGCATTTT.

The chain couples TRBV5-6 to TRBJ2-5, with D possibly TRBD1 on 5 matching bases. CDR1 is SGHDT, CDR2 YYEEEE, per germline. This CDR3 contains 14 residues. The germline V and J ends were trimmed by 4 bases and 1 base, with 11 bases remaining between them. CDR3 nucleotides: TGTGCCAGCAGCCCGACAGTGTTCCAAGAGACCCAGTACTTC. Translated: CASSPTVFQETQYF.

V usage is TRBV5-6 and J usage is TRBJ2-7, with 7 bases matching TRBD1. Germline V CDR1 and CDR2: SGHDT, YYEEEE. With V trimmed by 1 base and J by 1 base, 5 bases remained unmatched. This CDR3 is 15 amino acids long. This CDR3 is CASSLRPGGSYEQYF. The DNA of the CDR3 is TGTGCCAGCAGCTTGAGGCCAGGGGGATCCTACGAGCAGTACTTC.

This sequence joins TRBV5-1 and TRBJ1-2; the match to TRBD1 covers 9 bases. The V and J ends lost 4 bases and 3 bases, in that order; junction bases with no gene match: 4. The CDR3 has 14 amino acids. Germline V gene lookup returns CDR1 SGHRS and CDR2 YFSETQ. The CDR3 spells CASSPTGGDYGYTF. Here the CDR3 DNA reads TGCGCCAGCAGCCCTACAGGGGGCGACTATGGCTACACCTTC. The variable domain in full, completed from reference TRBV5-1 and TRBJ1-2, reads KAGVTQTPRYLIKTRGQQVTLSCSPISGHRSVSWYQQTPGQGLQFLFEYFSETQRNKGNFPGRFSGRQFSNSRSEMNVSTLELGDSALYLCASSPTGGDYGYTFGSGTRLTVV.

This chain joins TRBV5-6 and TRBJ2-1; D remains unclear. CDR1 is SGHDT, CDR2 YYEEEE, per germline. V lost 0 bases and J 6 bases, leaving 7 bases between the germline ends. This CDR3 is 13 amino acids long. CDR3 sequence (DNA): TGTGCCAGCAGCTTGGGGAGCAGCAATGAGCAGTTCTTC. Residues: CASSLGSSNEQFF.

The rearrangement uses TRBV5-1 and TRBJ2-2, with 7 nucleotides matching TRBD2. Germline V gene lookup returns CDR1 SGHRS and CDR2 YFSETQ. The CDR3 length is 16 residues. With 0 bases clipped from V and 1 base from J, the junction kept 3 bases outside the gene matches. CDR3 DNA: TGCGCCAGCAGCTTGGGCGGGAGCGTGAACACCGGGGAGCTGTTTTTT. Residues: CASSLGGSVNTGELFF.

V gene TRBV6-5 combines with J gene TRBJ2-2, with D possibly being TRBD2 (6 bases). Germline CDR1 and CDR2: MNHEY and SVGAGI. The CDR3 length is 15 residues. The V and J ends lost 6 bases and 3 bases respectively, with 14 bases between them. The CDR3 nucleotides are TGTGCCAGCAGGATGAGGACTAAGGACACCGGGGAGCTGTTTTTT. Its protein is CASRMRTKDTGELFF.

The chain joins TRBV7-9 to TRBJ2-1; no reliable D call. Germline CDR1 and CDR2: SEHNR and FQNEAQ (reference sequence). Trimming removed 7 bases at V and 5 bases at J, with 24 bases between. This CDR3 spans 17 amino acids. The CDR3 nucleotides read TGTGCCAGCACTAAAACCCCCTCGCAGTTTGGGCACAATGAGCAGTTCTTC. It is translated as CASTKTPSQFGHNEQFF.

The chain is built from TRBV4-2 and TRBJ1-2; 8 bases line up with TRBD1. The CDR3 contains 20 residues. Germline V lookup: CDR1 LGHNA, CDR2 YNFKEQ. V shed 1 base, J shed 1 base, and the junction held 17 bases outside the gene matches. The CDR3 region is CASSQGPGQGGDSYNYGYTF. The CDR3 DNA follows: TGTGCCAGCAGCCAAGGCCCCGGACAGGGAGGTGATTCCTATAACTATGGCTACACCTTC.

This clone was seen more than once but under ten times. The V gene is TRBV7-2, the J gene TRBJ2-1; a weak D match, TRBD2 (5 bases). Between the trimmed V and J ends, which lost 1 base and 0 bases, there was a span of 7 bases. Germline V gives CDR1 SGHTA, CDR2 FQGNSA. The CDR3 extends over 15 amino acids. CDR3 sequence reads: CASSLVTSSYNEQFF. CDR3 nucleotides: TGTGCCAGCAGCTTAGTAACTAGCTCCTACAATGAGCAGTTCTTC.

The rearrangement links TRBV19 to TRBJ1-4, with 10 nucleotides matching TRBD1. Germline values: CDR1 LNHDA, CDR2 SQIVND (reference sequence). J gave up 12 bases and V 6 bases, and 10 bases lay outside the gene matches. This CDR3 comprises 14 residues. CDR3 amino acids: CASRGDRGRSELFF. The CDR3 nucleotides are TGTGCCAGTAGGGGGGACAGGGGACGATCGGAACTGTTTTTT.

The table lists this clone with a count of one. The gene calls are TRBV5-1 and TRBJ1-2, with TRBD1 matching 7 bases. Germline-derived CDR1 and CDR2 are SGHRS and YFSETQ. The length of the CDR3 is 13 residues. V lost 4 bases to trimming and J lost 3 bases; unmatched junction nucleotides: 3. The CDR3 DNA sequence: TGCGCCAGCAGCAGGACAGGTGACTATGGCTACACCTTC. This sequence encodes CASSRTGDYGYTF.

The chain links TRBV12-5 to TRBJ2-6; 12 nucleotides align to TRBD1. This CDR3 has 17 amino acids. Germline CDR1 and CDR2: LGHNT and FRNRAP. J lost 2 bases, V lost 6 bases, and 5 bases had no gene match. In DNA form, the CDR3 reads TGTGCTAGTGGAACCGGGACAGGGGGCACTGGGGCCAACGTCCTGACTTTC. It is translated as CASGTGTGGTGANVLTF. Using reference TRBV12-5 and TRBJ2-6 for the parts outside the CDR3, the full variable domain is DARVTQTPRHKVTEMGQEVTMRCQPILGHNTVFWYRQTMMQGLELLAYFRNRAPLDDSGMPKDRFSAEMPDATLATLKIQPSEPRDSAVYFCASGTGTGGTGANVLTFGAGSRLTVL.